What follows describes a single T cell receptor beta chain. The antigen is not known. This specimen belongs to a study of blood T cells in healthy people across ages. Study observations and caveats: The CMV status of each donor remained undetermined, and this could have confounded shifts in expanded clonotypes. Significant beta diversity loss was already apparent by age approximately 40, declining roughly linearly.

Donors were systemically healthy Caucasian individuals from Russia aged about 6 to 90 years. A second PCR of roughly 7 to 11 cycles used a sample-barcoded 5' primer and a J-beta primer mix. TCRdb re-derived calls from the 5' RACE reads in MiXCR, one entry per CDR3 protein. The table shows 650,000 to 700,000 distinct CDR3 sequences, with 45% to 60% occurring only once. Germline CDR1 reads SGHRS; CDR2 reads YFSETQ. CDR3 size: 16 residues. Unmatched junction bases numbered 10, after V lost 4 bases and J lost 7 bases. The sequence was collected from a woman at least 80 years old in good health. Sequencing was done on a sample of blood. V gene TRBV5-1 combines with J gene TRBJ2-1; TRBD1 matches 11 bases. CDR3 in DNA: TGCGCCAGCAGCCCCTTCGGGACAGGGGGGCGGAATGAGCAGTTCTTC. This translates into CASSPFGTGGRNEQFF. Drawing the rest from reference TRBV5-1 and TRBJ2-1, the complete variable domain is KAGVTQTPRYLIKTRGQQVTLSCSPISGHRSVSWYQQTPGQGLQFLFEYFSETQRNKGNFPGRFSGRQFSNSRSEMNVSTLELGDSALYLCASSPFGTGGRNEQFFGPGTRLTVL.